This TCR beta chain is drawn from a study of shared clonotypes between healthy human individuals. V lost 4 bases and J 2 bases, leaving 19 bases between the germline ends. Germline-derived CDR1 and CDR2 are SGHTS and YDEGEE. CDR3 length: 16 amino acids. Overall study findings and caveats: Sequencing of the sorted subsets was shown by rarefaction to be incomplete despite large depth.

Sorted-subset replicate PCR reactions were performed with about 200 ng DNA, corresponding to some 32,000 T cell genomes. Only in-frame clones appear in the TCRdb table, and some are missing; sequencing was by immunoSEQ multiplex PCR. The data show a few million clones, with 80% to 95% seen just once and under 0.45% held by the top ten. As to this clone: The antigen remains unidentified.

Sequenced material: naive CD4+ T cells from PBMCs. Subset denoted: CD45RA+ positively selected. This rearrangement joins TRBV5-8 to TRBJ2-7; no definite D call. The source of this sequence is a man between 18 and 35 years old in good health. Some clones in this sample may be carry-over from other donors' samples. The chain's CDR3 is CASSPPSRPNTYEQYF. In DNA form, the CDR3 reads TGTGCCAGCAGCCCACCGTCGAGGCCCAACACCTACGAGCAGTACTTC.